Below, one T cell receptor (beta chain) is given with its context. The antigen remains undetermined. Germline V gene data show CDR1 as SGHNT and CDR2 as YENEEA. V was pared by 8 bases and J by 14 bases, with 27 bases between. This CDR3 comprises 14 residues. The library came from three nested PCR rounds adapted from ARM-PCR protocols. TCRdb reprocessed the multiplex PCR reads via MiXCR and lists one record per CDR3 protein. This sample has about 110,000 distinct CDR3 sequences, with about 87% found just once. The sample belongs to a study of tumor and adjacent non-tumor tissue in lung cancer. Overall study context: About 4.17 million productive TCRbeta reads were obtained per sample on average. Regarding the study as a whole: Tumor TCR diversity, when higher, was linked to shorter survival. In normal lung, the top 100 clones were significantly more dominant than in tumor. Tumor tissue had significantly higher TCR diversity than normal lung.

RNA was extracted from bulk tissue without any cell sorting. Material for sequencing was lung tumor tissue. This TCR was recovered from a man in his 70s with non-small cell lung cancer. This chain joins TRBV11-3 and TRBJ2-5; possibly TRBD2 for D (7 bases). The CDR3 loop reads CASASCWGRETQYF. The CDR3 DNA sequence: TGTGCCAGCGCTTCCTGCTGGGGGCGGGAGACTCAATACTTC.